These T cell receptor beta chains were read from a single sample in a study of cytomegalovirus exposure and HLA in healthy donors. Profiled with immunoSEQ multiplex PCR; TCRdb holds only in-frame clones, not every one. Counted here are roughly 130,000 clones, approximately 66% occurring once; the ten biggest clones make up about 8.9%. The sequenced sample consisted of PBMCs. The receptors were sampled from a woman aged 40 to 50 in good health and CMV-seropositive. The conserved cysteine and the conserved F or W are not part of the CDR3 here. A D gene is named only where the DNA matches it firmly. Clone size is stated in some rows and not others, as once, few, many or a class when expanded.

TRBV11-2	NA	TRBJ1-1	NA	ASSSHRDDEAF
TRBV9	TRBD1	TRBJ2-1	NA	ASSVWTGPGGEQF
TRBV28	NA	TRBJ1-4	NA	AITRASGANEKLF
TRBV5-8	NA	TRBJ1-5	NA	ASSWTENQPQH
TRBV9	TRBD2	TRBJ2-1	NA	ASSPRLAGETVQF
TRBV11-2	TRBD1	TRBJ1-6	NA	ASSWAGQGTNSPLH
TRBV7-9	TRBD1	TRBJ1-1	NA	ASSSAGTGGLLNTEAF
TRBV18	NA	TRBJ1-5	NA	ASSPTVNQPQH
TRBV6-1	TRBD1	TRBJ2-7	few	ASSSWTGWILEQY
TRBV9	TRBD1	TRBJ1-1	once	ASSGGTGGYTEAF
TRBV27	TRBD1	TRBJ1-1	NA	ASSSLGTGSNTEAF
TRBV6-5	NA	TRBJ2-7	NA	ASSSDSYEQY
TRBV29-1	TRBD2	TRBJ2-3	few	SVRLAGEPSTDTQY
TRBV6-1	NA	TRBJ1-5	few	ASSERGNQPQH
TRBV19	TRBD1	TRBJ1-2	NA	ASRGTGDGYT
TRBV30	TRBD1	TRBJ1-1	NA	AWSVGTGRVEAF
TRBV2	NA	TRBJ1-1	NA	ASSETLNTEAF
TRBV19	TRBD1	TRBJ1-1	NA	ASSSTGGSTEAF
TRBV29-1	NA	TRBJ2-1	NA	SVARDYNEQF
TRBV6-5	TRBD1	TRBJ1-1	few	ASTDDRDTEAF
TRBV5-4	TRBD2	TRBJ2-7	few	ASSEGLAGTTYEQY
TRBV29-1	NA	TRBJ2-3	NA	SVNGNTDTQY
TRBV13	TRBD1	TRBJ2-1	NA	ASSDRTGIYNEQF
TRBV2	NA	TRBJ1-3	NA	ASSGAVSGNTIY
TRBV11-3	NA	TRBJ2-5	NA	ASSPARGTAQETQY
TRBV2	TRBD2	TRBJ2-7	NA	ASSEAPSSGRHEQY
TRBV5-3	NA	NA	NA	ARSLVGVGRYEQY
TRBV28	TRBD2	TRBJ2-7	NA	ASRGLAGYIYEQY
TRBV6-1	TRBD1	TRBJ2-2	NA	ASSEEGQGTGELF
TRBV21-1	NA	TRBJ2-7	NA	ASSKGCVGLAGAWSSYEQY
TRBV2	NA	TRBJ2-7	NA	ASTRDSSYEQY
TRBV5-1	NA	TRBJ1-1	once	ASTISSGSTEAF
TRBV5-1	TRBD1	TRBJ1-1	NA	ASSLVDRDGTEAF
TRBV7-7	NA	TRBJ2-7	NA	ASSLDAVSGGEQY
TRBV10-3	TRBD2	TRBJ2-1	NA	AISGPSGGADNEQF
TRBV10-3	TRBD2	TRBJ2-3	NA	ASRGEGTDTQY
TRBV30	NA	TRBJ2-7	NA	AWSQGSPYEQY
TRBV19	NA	TRBJ2-2	NA	ASSKSRTGRAGELF
TRBV7-6	NA	TRBJ1-4	NA	ASSSGQGGNEKLF
TRBV27	NA	TRBJ1-2	NA	ASSLSLDKRDGYT
TRBV7-6	TRBD2	TRBJ2-7	NA	ASSLEIAGVTYEQY
TRBV19	TRBD1	TRBJ2-1	NA	ASRRTGTGAGNEQF
TRBV27	TRBD1	TRBJ1-2	NA	ASSLDRGYGYT
TRBV30	TRBD1	TRBJ2-6	NA	AWSAGGTGANVLT
TRBV6-5	TRBD1	TRBJ2-3	NA	ASSYSGQGGPDTQY
TRBV25-1	TRBD1	TRBJ2-7	NA	ASSDSGTGGGYEQY
TRBV21-1	NA	TRBJ1-5	NA	ASSKGGVTGGRNQPQH
TRBV29-1	NA	TRBJ1-1	NA	SFQVSNTEAF
TRBV2	NA	TRBJ1-1	NA	ASSSGPMDTEAF
TRBV5-1	NA	TRBJ2-7	NA	ASSFGAQGYEQY
TRBV6-6	TRBD1	TRBJ1-1	many	ASRGQGGHTEAF
TRBV19	TRBD1	TRBJ1-2	NA	ASRSRGNGGYT
TRBV5-5	NA	TRBJ2-7	NA	ASSLARTDSYEQY
TRBV28	TRBD2	TRBJ2-1	NA	ASSFTGTSGGVYNEQF
TRBV9	NA	TRBJ1-5	few	ASSPQGDQPQH
TRBV6-1	NA	TRBJ1-5	NA	ASSEVQGSNQPQH
TRBV30	NA	TRBJ2-7	NA	AWSVLRGYEQY
TRBV2	NA	TRBJ2-5	NA	ASGGGFLPHLQETQY
TRBV6-6	NA	TRBJ1-1	once	ASSVAWGRGNTEAF
TRBV9	TRBD1	TRBJ2-5	NA	ASSVVPTGGAETQY